The 9 T cell receptor beta chains given below trace back to one sample, sequenced in a study of blood T cell repertoires in COVID-19. Clones were read by immunoSEQ multiplex PCR, and TCRdb kept only the in-frame ones, dropping some. The table records around 80,000 clones, roughly four fifths of them present only once. The sample comprised peripheral blood. Receptor source: a woman of 80 years or more with active or convalescent COVID-19.

The chain links TRBV4-1 to TRBJ2-7, with TRBD1 identical over 9 bases. V lost 3 bases and J lost 4; bases outside the gene matches: 10. There are 16 residues in the CDR3. Germline loops: CDR1 MGHRA, CDR2 YSYEKL. CDR3 protein: CASSHRPGQGLYEQYF. In DNA form, the CDR3 reads TGCGCCAGCAGCCACCGACCGGGACAGGGCCTATACGAGCAGTACTTC.

This sequence joins TRBV5-6 and TRBJ1-6; D may be TRBD1 (5 bases). V shed 4 bases and J shed 6 bases, with 8 bases lying between them. Germline V lookup: CDR1 SGHDT, CDR2 YYEEEE. The CDR3 totals 13 residues. CDR3 in amino acids: CASSTGGNSPLHF. The CDR3 nucleotides read TGTGCCAGCAGCACCGGGGGTAATTCACCCCTCCACTTT.

The V call is TRBV18, the J call TRBJ2-5; D perhaps matches TRBD1 (5 bases). Trimming stripped 0 bases from V and 5 bases from J, with 16 bases between. The CDR3 length is 16 residues. CDR1 is KGHSH and CDR2 is LQKENI in the germline V gene. The CDR3 reads CASSPPGQGSGETQYF. The CDR3 DNA reads as TGTGCCAGCTCACCACCGGGGCAAGGGTCAGGGGAGACCCAGTACTTC.

V is TRBV4-3 and J is TRBJ2-5, with D perhaps TRBD2 (7 bases). The V gene lost 1 base and the J gene lost 2 bases, with 17 bases spanning the gap. The CDR3 sequence is 17 residues long. Germline lookup yields CDR1 LGHNA and CDR2 YSLEER. The CDR3 DNA is TGCGCCAGCAGCCAAGCTTGGGGGCGGGGGTGGCAAGAGACCCAGTACTTC. It is translated as CASSQAWGRGWQETQYF.

This chain connects TRBV7-2 to TRBJ1-3; 8 bases agree with TRBD1. V lost 5 bases and J lost 2; bases outside the gene matches: 11. CDR3 length: 17 residues. Germline CDR1 is SGHTA and CDR2 is FQGNSA. The CDR3 bases are TGTGCCAGCAGCCCCTCCAGGACAGGGAGGACTGGAAACACCATATATTTT. This sequence encodes CASSPSRTGRTGNTIYF.

The V and J genes are TRBV10-3 and TRBJ2-6; TRBD2 might be the D (7 bases). This CDR3 is 17 amino acids long. Germline V gives CDR1 ENHRY, CDR2 SYGVKD. The V gene lost 6 bases and the J gene lost 0 bases, with 15 bases spanning the gap. The CDR3 is CAISPAGATSGANVLTF. The DNA of the CDR3 is TGTGCCATCAGCCCCGCGGGGGCTACCTCTGGGGCCAACGTCCTGACTTTC.

V and J are TRBV7-9 and TRBJ1-4; D unclear. The V gene lost 0 bases and the J gene lost 7 bases, with 12 bases spanning the gap. CDR1 and CDR2 (germline): SEHNR, FQNEAQ (reference sequence). CDR3 length: 15 amino acids. This CDR3 is CASSLARATGEKLFF. As DNA, the CDR3 is TGTGCCAGCAGCTTAGCGCGAGCTACGGGTGAAAAACTGTTTTTT.

V is TRBV30 and J is TRBJ2-1; D unresolved. The V gene lost 2 bases and the J gene lost 12 bases, with 14 bases spanning the gap. Germline-derived CDR1 and CDR2 are GTSNPN and SVGIG (reference sequence). The CDR3 runs 12 residues. Written as DNA, the CDR3 is TGTGCCTGGAGTCGATTCGCCCAAGCGCAGTTCTTC. It encodes CAWSRFAQAQFF.

The J gene is TRBJ1-4, the V gene TRBV27; perhaps TRBD1 as D (6 bases). This CDR3 region has 16 residues. Trimming cost V 6 bases and J 3 bases, with 17 bases left between them. In germline, CDR1 is MNHEY, CDR2 SMNVEV (reference sequence). The CDR3 is CASRQTGFTANEKLFF. The CDR3 DNA reads TGTGCCAGCAGACAGACAGGATTCACGGCTAATGAAAAACTGTTTTTT.